This TCR beta chain came from a study of T cell responses to AZD1222 COVID-19 vaccine. Study in general: Doses given second, at about 4 or about 12 weeks, were pooled. Whole-study findings and limits: Regions left unmutated in variants are reportedly the target of nearly half of spike-specific TCRs. Possibly, clonal diversity was underestimated; donors were largely white British and included more females. Two doses of AZD1222 preceded a rise in Spike-specific TCR breadth and depth.

The CDR3 spans 14 residues. With 6 bases clipped from V and 9 bases from J, the junction kept 10 bases outside the gene matches. Germline CDR1 is SQVTM and CDR2 is ANQGSEA. TCRdb keeps only in-frame clones here, not all; method: immunoSEQ multiplex PCR. The sample has around 150,000 clones; roughly 90% are singletons. On this clone itself: Its target is not known.

Sequenced here: peripheral blood, sampled on day 0 of AZD1222 vaccination. The rearrangement links TRBV29-1 to TRBJ2-7; 14 bases are shared with TRBD2. The sequence was obtained from an adult in good health. DNA of the CDR3: TGCAGCGTGGCGGGACTAGCGGGAGTAGTGGTGCAGTACTTC. This sequence encodes CSVAGLAGVVVQYF.